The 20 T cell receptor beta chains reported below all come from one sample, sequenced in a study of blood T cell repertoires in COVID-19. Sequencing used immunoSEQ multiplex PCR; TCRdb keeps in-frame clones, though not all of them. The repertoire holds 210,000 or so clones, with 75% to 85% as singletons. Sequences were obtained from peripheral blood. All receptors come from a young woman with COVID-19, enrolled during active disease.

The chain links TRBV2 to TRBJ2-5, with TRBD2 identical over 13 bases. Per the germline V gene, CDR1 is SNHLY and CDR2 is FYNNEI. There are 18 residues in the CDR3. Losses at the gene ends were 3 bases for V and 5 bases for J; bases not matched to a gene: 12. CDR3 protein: CASSDPGLAGIQGETQYF. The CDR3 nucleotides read TGTGCCAGCAGTGATCCGGGACTAGCGGGGATCCAAGGGGAGACCCAGTACTTC.

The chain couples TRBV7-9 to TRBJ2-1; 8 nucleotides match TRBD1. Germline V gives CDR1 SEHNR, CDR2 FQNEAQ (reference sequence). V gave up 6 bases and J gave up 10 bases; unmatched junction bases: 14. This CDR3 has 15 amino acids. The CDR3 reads CASSRDRLPSVEQFF. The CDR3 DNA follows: TGTGCCAGCAGTAGGGACAGGCTTCCGTCCGTAGAGCAGTTCTTC.

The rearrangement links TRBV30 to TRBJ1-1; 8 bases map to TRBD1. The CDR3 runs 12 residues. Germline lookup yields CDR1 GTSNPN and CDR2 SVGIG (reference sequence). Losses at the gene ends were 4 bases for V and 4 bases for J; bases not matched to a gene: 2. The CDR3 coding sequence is TGTGCCTGGACAGGGGGCATCACTGAAGCTTTCTTT. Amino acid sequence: CAWTGGITEAFF.

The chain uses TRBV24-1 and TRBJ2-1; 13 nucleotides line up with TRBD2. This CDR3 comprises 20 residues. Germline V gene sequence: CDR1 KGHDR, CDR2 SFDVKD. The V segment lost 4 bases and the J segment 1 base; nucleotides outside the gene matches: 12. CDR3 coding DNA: TGTGCCACCAGTGACCCCACTAGCGGGGGGGAAGGGAAGTCCTACAATGAGCAGTTCTTC. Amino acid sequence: CATSDPTSGGEGKSYNEQFF.

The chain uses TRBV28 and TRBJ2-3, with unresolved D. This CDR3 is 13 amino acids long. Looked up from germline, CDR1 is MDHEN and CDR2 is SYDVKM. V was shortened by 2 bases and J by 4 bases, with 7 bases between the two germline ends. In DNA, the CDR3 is TGTGCCAGCAGTTTACGTCCGTCAGATACGCAGTATTTT. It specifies CASSLRPSDTQYF.

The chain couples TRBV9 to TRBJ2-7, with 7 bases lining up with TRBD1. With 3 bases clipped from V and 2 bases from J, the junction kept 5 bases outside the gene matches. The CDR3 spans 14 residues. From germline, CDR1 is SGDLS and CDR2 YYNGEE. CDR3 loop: CASSGPGTAYEQYF. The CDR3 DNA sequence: TGTGCCAGCAGCGGCCCCGGGACAGCCTACGAGCAGTACTTC.

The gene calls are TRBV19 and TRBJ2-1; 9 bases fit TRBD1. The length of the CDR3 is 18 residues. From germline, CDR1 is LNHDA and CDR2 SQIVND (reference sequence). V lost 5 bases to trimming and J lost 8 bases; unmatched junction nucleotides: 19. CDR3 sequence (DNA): TGTGCCAGTAGTCCCACAGGGGGCGGGCGGGAACGGGGCCATGAGCAGTTCTTC. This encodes CASSPTGGGRERGHEQFF. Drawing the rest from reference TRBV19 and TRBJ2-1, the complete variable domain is DGGITQSPKYLFRKEGQNVTLSCEQNLNHDAMYWYRQDPGQGLRLIYYSQIVNDFQKGDIAEGYSVSREKKESFPLTVTSAQKNPTAFYLCASSPTGGGRERGHEQFFGPGTRLTVL.

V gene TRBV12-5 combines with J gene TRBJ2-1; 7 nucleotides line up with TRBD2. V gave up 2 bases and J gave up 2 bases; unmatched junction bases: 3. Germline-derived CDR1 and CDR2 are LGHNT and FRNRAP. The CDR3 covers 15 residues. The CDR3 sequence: CASGLSLAAYNEQFF. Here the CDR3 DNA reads TGTGCTAGTGGTTTGAGTCTAGCGGCCTACAATGAGCAGTTCTTC.

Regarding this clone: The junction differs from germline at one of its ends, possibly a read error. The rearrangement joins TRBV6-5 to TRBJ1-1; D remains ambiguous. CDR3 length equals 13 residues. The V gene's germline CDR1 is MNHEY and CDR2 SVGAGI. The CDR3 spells CASRYWRNTEAFF. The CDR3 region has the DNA TGTGCCAGCAGGTACTGGAGGAACACTGAAGCTTTCTTT.

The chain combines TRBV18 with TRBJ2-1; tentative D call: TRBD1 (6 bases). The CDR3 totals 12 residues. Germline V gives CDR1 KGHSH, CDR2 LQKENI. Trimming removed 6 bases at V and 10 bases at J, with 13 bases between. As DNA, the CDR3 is TGTGCCAGCTCGCCTACGGGGACAGAGCAGTTCTTC. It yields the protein CASSPTGTEQFF.

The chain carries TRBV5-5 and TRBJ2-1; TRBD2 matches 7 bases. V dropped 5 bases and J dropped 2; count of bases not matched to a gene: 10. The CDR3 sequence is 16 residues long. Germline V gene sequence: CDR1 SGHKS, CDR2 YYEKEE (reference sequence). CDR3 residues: CASRALAQATYNEQFF. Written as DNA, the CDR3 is TGTGCCAGCAGAGCACTAGCGCAAGCGACCTACAATGAGCAGTTCTTC.

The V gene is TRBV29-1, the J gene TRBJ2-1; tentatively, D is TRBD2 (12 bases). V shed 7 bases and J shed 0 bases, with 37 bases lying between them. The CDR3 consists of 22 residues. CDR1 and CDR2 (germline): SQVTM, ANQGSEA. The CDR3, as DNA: TGCAGCGCCACCGGGACAGGGGGGAGACTAGCGGGAGCCCCAAGCTCCTACAATGAGCAGTTCTTC. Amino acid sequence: CSATGTGGRLAGAPSSYNEQFF.

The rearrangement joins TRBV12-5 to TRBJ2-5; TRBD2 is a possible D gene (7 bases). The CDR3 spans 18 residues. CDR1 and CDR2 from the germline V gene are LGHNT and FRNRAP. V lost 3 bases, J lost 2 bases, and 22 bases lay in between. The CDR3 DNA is TGTGCTAGTGGTTTAGACCGAGGGGGGGGAAACCAGCAAGAGACCCAGTACTTC. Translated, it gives CASGLDRGGGNQQETQYF.

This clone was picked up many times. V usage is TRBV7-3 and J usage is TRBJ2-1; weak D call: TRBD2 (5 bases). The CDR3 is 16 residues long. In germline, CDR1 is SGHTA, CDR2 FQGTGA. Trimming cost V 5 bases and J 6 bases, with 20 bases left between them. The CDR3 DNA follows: TGTGCCAGCAGCCCAAGTAGAGGGCGCGTTTCCAATGAGCAGTTCTTC. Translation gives CASSPSRGRVSNEQFF.

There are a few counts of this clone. The CDR3 DNA follows: TGCGCCAGCAGTGCAGGGGGCTCCTACAATGAGCAGTTCTTC. Protein: CASSAGGSYNEQFF. The chain recombines TRBV4-3 with TRBJ2-1, with 7 nucleotides matching TRBD1. J lost 0 bases, V lost 6 bases, and 2 bases had no gene match. The CDR3 sequence is 14 residues long. Germline V gives CDR1 LGHNA, CDR2 YSLEER.

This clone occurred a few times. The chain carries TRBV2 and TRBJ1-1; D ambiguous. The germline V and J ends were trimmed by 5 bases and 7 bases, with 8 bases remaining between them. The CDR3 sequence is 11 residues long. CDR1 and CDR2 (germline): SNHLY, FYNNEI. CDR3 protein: CASSFSGEAFF. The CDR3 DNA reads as TGTGCCAGCAGTTTCTCGGGTGAAGCTTTCTTT. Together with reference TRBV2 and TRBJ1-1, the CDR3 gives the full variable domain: EPEVTQTPSHQVTQMGQEVILRCVPISNHLYFYWYRQILGQKVEFLVSFYNNEISEKSEIFDDQFSVERPDGSNFTLKIRSTKLEDSAMYFCASSFSGEAFFGQGTRLTVV.

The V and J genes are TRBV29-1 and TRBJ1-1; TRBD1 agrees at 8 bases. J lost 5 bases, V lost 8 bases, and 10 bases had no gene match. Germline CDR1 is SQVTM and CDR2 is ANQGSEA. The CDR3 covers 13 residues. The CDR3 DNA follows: TGCAGCTTATTCTCAGGGGGCGGGACTGAAGCTTTCTTT. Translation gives CSLFSGGGTEAFF. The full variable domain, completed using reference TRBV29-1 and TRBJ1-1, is SAVISQKPSRDICQRGTSLTIQCQVDSQVTMMFWYRQQPGQSLTLIATANQGSEATYESGFVIDKFPISRPNLTFSTLTVSNMSPEDSSIYLCSLFSGGGTEAFFGQGTRLTVV.

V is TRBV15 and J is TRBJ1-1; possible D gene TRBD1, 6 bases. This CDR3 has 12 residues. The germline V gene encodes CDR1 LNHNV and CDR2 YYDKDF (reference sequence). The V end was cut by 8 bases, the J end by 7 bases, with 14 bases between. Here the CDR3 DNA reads TGTGCCACCGGGCGGGGGCGAGATGAAGCTTTCTTT. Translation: CATGRGRDEAFF.

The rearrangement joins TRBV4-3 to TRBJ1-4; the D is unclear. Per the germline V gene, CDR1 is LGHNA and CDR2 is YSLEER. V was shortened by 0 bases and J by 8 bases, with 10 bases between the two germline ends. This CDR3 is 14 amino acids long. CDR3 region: CASSQEAAEEKLFF. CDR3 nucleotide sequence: TGCGCCAGCAGCCAAGAAGCGGCGGAGGAAAAACTGTTTTTT.

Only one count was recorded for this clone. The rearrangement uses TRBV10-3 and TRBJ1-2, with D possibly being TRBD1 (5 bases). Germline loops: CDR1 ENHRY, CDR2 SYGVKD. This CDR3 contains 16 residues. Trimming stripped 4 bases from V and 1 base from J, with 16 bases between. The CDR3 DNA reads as TGTGCCATCAGTGCCTCAACAGGACCGAATAACTATGGCTACACCTTC. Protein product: CAISASTGPNNYGYTF.